Below are 9 T cell receptor beta chains sequenced from a single sample in a study of shared clonotypes between healthy human individuals. TCRdb keeps only in-frame clones here, not all; method: immunoSEQ multiplex PCR. The table has about 2.2 million clones, 93% seen once; the top ten hold about 1.5%. In the naive CD8 group, cells lacked CD45RO and were positively selected for CCR7, so terminally differentiated effector memory CD45RA+ cells were left out. Sequencing input: naive CD8+ T cells from PBMCs. The receptors originated from a man aged 18 to 30 in good health. Some clones in this sample may be carry-over from other donors' samples.

This rearrangement joins TRBV4-1 to TRBJ2-1, with TRBD2 matching over 9 bases. There are 14 residues in the CDR3. Germline V gene data show CDR1 as MGHRA and CDR2 as YSYEKL. Trimming took 8 bases from V and 4 from J; bases not matched to a gene: 6. CDR3 nucleotide sequence: TGCGCCAGCCGTCCGGGACTAGCTTACAATGAGCAGTTCTTC. This codes for CASRPGLAYNEQFF.

V is TRBV27 and J is TRBJ2-3; D not resolved. The CDR3 covers 15 residues. Germline V gene data show CDR1 as MNHEY and CDR2 as SMNVEV (reference sequence). Trimming removed 1 base at V and 1 base at J, with 9 bases between. In DNA, the CDR3 is TGTGCCAGCAGTTTATTGAACCCCGGCACAGATACGCAGTATTTT. It yields the protein CASSLLNPGTDTQYF.

The chain recombines TRBV10-3 with TRBJ2-7, with 7 bases identical to TRBD1. The CDR3 length is 14 residues. CDR1 ENHRY and CDR2 SYGVKD come from the germline V gene. The V and J ends lost 4 bases and 5 bases, in that order; junction bases with no gene match: 8. The CDR3 nucleotides are TGTGCCATCAGTGTAGAGGGGGCAGGGAACGAGCAGTACTTC. Protein product: CAISVEGAGNEQYF.

The chain carries TRBV28 and TRBJ2-7, with a possible D match to TRBD2 (6 bases). The CDR3 runs 17 residues. The V and J ends lost 3 bases and 1 base respectively, with 19 bases between them. Looked up from germline, CDR1 is MDHEN and CDR2 is SYDVKM. The CDR3 DNA is TGTGCCAGCAGTTTGTTATCCGGGAGAAGCGGGTCCTACGAGCAGTACTTC. Amino acids: CASSLLSGRSGSYEQYF.

V gene TRBV11-2 combines with J gene TRBJ2-7; D call uncertain. The length of the CDR3 is 13 residues. Looked up from germline, CDR1 is SGHAT and CDR2 is FQNNGV. Trimming took 1 base from V and 3 from J, leaving 7 bases between them. In DNA form, the CDR3 reads TGTGCCAGCAGCTTAGCCCAGCGCTACGAGCAGTACTTC. Translated, it gives CASSLAQRYEQYF.

V and J are TRBV6-5 and TRBJ1-1; possible D gene TRBD1, 5 bases. The germline V and J ends were trimmed by 0 bases and 7 bases, with 18 bases remaining between them. Germline V gene lookup returns CDR1 MNHEY and CDR2 SVGAGI. CDR3 size: 16 residues. CDR3: CASSYSGEGPLVEAFF. For the CDR3, the DNA is TGTGCCAGCAGTTACTCGGGGGAGGGGCCCCTTGTTGAAGCTTTCTTT.

This rearrangement joins TRBV6-1 to TRBJ2-4; tentatively, D is TRBD1 (6 bases). With 3 bases removed from V and 2 bases from J, the gap between germline ends came to 17 bases. The germline CDR1 and CDR2 sequences are MNHNS and SASEGT. The CDR3 extends over 17 amino acids. CDR3 in amino acids: CASSDLGQGYPKNIQYF. In DNA form, the CDR3 reads TGTGCCAGCAGTGACTTGGGCCAGGGGTACCCCAAAAACATTCAGTACTTC.

This clone was counted a single time. Here the CDR3 reads CASSPTSGRPGDTQYF. The CDR3 nucleotides read TGTGCCAGCAGTCCGACTAGCGGGAGGCCTGGTGATACGCAGTATTTT. V usage is TRBV7-9 and J usage is TRBJ2-3; TRBD2 matches 13 bases. The length of the CDR3 is 16 residues. The V gene end was trimmed by 6 bases and the J gene end by 6 bases; junction bases not matched to a gene: 9. From germline, CDR1 is SEHNR and CDR2 FQNEAQ (reference sequence).

This rearrangement joins TRBV28 to TRBJ2-1; D not certain. The germline CDR1 and CDR2 sequences are MDHEN and SYDVKM. The CDR3 extends over 13 amino acids. Trimming removed 6 bases at V and 4 bases at J, with 10 bases between. DNA for the CDR3: TGTGCCAGCAGCCTTTCACTATACAATGAGCAGTTCTTC. It is translated as CASSLSLYNEQFF.